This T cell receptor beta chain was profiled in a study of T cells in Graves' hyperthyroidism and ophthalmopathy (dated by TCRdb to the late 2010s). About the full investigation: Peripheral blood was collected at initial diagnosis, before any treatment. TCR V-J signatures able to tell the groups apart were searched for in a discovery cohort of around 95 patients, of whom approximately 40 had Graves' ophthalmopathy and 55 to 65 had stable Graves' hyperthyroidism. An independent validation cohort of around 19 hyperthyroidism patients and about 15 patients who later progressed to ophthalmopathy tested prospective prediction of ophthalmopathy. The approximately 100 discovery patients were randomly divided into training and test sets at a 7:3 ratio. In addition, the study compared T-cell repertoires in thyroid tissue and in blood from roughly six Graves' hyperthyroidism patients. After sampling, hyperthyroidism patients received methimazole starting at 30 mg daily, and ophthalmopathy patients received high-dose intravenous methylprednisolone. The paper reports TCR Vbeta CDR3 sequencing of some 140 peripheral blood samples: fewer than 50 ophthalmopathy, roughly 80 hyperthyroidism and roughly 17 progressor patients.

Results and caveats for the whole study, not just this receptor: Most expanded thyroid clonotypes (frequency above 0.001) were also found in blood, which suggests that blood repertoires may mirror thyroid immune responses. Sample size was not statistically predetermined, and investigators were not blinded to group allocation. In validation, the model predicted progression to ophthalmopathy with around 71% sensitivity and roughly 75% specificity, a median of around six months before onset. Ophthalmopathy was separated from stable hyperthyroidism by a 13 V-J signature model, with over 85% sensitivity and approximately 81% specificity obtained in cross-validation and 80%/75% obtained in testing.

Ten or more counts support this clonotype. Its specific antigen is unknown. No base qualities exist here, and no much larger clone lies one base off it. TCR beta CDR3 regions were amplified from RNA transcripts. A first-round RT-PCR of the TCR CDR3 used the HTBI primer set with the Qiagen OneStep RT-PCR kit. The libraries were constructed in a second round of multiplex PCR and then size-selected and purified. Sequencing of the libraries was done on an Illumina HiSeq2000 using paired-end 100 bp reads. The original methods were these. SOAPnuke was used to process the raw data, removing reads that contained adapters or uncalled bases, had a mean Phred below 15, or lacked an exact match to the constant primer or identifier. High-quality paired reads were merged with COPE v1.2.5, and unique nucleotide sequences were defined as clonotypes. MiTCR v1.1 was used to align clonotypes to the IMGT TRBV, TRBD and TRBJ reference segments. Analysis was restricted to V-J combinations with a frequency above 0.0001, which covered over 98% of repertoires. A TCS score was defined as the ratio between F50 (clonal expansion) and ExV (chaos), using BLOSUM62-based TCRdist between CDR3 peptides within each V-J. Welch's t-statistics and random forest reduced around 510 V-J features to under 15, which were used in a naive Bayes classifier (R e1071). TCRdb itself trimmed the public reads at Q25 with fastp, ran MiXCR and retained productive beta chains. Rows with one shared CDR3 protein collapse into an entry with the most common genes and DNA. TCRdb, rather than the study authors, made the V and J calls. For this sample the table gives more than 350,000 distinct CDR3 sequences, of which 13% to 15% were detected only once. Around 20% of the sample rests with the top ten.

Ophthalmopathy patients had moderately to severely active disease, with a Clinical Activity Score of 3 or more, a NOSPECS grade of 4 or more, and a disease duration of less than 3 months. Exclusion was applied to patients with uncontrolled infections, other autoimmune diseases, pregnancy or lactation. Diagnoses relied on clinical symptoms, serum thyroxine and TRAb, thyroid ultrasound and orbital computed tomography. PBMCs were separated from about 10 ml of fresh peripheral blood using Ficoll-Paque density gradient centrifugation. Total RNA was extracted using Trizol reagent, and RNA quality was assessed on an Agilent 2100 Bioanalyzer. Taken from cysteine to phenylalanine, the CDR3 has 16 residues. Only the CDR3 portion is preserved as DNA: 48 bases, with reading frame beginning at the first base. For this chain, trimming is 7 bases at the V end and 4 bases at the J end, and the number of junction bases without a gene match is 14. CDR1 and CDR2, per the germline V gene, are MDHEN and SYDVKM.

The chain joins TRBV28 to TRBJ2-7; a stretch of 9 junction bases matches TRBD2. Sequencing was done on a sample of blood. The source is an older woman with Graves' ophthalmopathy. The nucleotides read TGTGCCAGCACCCCCCTGACTAGCGGAAGATCGTACGAGCAGTACTTC. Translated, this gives CASTPLTSGRSYEQYF. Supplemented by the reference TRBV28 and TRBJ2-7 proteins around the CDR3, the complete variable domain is DVKVTQSSRYLVKRTGEKVFLECVQDMDHENMFWYRQDPGLGLRLIYFSYDVKMKEKGDIPEGYSVSREKKERFSLILESASTNQTSMYLCASTPLTSGRSYEQYFGPGTRLTVT.